This is a list of T cell receptor beta chains from one sample in a study of blood T cell repertoires in COVID-19. The method was immunoSEQ multiplex PCR; TCRdb's version includes in-frame clones alone and lacks a portion of them. The table shows some 120,000 clones, with around four fifths occurring only once. The sequenced sample consisted of peripheral blood. All receptors come from a man aged 55-75 years with acute or convalescent COVID-19. CDR3s include the opening cysteine and the closing phenylalanine or tryptophan. The D gene is left open where the match is weak. Clone size appears in some rows only: once, few, many, or a class for an expanded clone.

v_gene,j_gene,abundance,d_gene,CDR3nt,CDR3aa
TRBV6-6,TRBJ1-6,NA,TRBD1,TGTGCCAGCAGTCGAGAGACAGGGGCCTATAATTCACCCCTCCACTTT,CASSRETGAYNSPLHF
TRBV5-6,TRBJ2-5,once,NA,TGTGCCAGCAGCCATCCGGCAGGGTTGGAGACCCAGTACTTC,CASSHPAGLETQYF
TRBV11-2,TRBJ1-4,NA,TRBD1,TGTGCCAGCAGCTTAGCGACAGGGGTTGGGGAAAAACTGTTTTTT,CASSLATGVGEKLFF
TRBV14,TRBJ2-1,NA,NA,TGTGCCAGCAGCCAAGGTGCACAGTACAATGAGCAGTTCTTC,CASSQGAQYNEQFF
TRBV5-6,TRBJ2-3,NA,NA,TGTGCCAGCAGCTTTTTAAGCACAGATACGCAGTATTTT,CASSFLSTDTQYF
TRBV5-6,TRBJ1-2,NA,NA,TGTGCCAGCAGCTTGGGAGCCACTAACTATGGCTACACCTTC,CASSLGATNYGYTF
TRBV19,TRBJ1-1,few,TRBD1,TGTGCCAGTAGCAGAAAAATCAGGGGGCACACTGAAGCTTTCTTT,CASSRKIRGHTEAFF
TRBV23-1,TRBJ2-3,NA,TRBD2,TGCGCCAGCATAGGGAAGACTAGCGGGGAAGGCCACACACATACGCAGTATTTT,CASIGKTSGEGHTHTQYF
TRBV25-1,TRBJ1-4,NA,NA,TGTGCCAGCAGCAGGTTCCCTAATGAAAAACTGTTTTTT,CASSRFPNEKLFF
TRBV29-1,TRBJ1-1,many,TRBD1,TGCAGCGTGGCCGGGACAGGGGGCGCGAACACTGAAGCTTTCTTT,CSVAGTGGANTEAFF
TRBV5-1,TRBJ1-2,NA,TRBD1,TGCGCCAGCAGCACCCTTGACAGGGCCAACGGCTACACCTTC,CASSTLDRANGYTF
TRBV9,TRBJ1-2,NA,NA,TGTGCCAGCAGCGCCCGACGAGGACAGCAGTATGGCTACACCTTC,CASSARRGQQYGYTF
TRBV28,TRBJ2-6,NA,TRBD1,TGTGCCAGCATAGAGACAGGGGCTGGGGCCAACGTCCTGACTTTC,CASIETGAGANVLTF
TRBV19,TRBJ2-3,NA,TRBD2,TGTGCCAGTAGTACTAGCGGGGGCACAGATACGCAGTATTTT,CASSTSGGTDTQYF
TRBV18,TRBJ1-1,NA,TRBD1,TGTGCCAGCTCACCAGCCGGGACAGGGAACACTGAAGCTTTCTTT,CASSPAGTGNTEAFF
TRBV3-1/TRBV3-2,TRBJ2-7,NA,TRBD2,TGTGCCAGCAGCGTGGCTAGCGGGAGCCCTTACGAGCAGTACTTC,CASSVASGSPYEQYF
TRBV3-1/TRBV3-2,TRBJ2-3,NA,TRBD1,TGTGCCAGCAGCCGGCTCGGCGAAGTACAGGGGGCAGAAGATACGCAGTATTTT,CASSRLGEVQGAEDTQYF
TRBV7-9,TRBJ1-1,NA,NA,TGTGCCAGCAGCTTTTACAGGCCGTTGCACGCTCTGAACACTGAAGCTTTCTTT,CASSFYRPLHALNTEAFF
TRBV4-1,TRBJ2-1,few,TRBD2,TGCGCCAGCAGCCATCTACAAACGACTAGCGGGGACGATGAGCAGTTCTTC,CASSHLQTTSGDDEQFF
TRBV6-1,TRBJ1-2,few,TRBD1,TGTGCCAGCAGTGAAGCCGTTAGGACAGGGATAAACTATGGCTACACCTTC,CASSEAVRTGINYGYTF
TRBV7-2,TRBJ2-3,NA,TRBD2,TGTGCCAGCAGCTTAACCCCAGCGGGGTCTAGCACAGATACGCAGTATTTT,CASSLTPAGSSTDTQYF
TRBV27,TRBJ1-4,NA,NA,TGTGCCAGCAGTTTAGGAATAGCGGCTAATGAAAAACTGTTTTTT,CASSLGIAANEKLFF
TRBV27,TRBJ1-4,NA,NA,TGTGCCAGCAGTTCAAGACAGGCCCTAATCGGAAAACTGTTTTTT,CASSSRQALIGKLFF
TRBV14,TRBJ2-7,NA,NA,TGTGCCAGCAGCCAAGTCCAGACAGGTCTTAGGGAGCAGTACTTC,CASSQVQTGLREQYF
TRBV12-5,TRBJ2-7,few,NA,TGTGCTAGTGGGGAGACAGCAAACTACGAGCAGTACTTC,CASGETANYEQYF
TRBV4-1,TRBJ1-2,NA,TRBD1,TGCGCCAGCAGCCCCGGACAGGAGAAGTTCTATGGCTACACCTTC,CASSPGQEKFYGYTF
TRBV18,TRBJ2-7,NA,TRBD1,TGTGCCAGCTCACGACAGGGAATGGACGAGCAGTACTTC,CASSRQGMDEQYF
TRBV12-3/TRBV12-4,TRBJ1-2,few,NA,TGTGCCAGCAGTTTGCGGTCAGGGCATAGCTACACCTTC,CASSLRSGHSYTF
TRBV19,TRBJ1-2,few,TRBD1,TGTGCCAGTAGCAACCCATGGACAGGGGGCGACTATGGCTACACCTTC,CASSNPWTGGDYGYTF
TRBV18,TRBJ1-1,few,NA,TGTGCCAGCTCACAGGCAGGGAACACTGAAGCTTTCTTT,CASSQAGNTEAFF
TRBV18,TRBJ1-1,NA,TRBD1,TGTGCCAGCTCACCTGGGACAGGGCACCCTGCGAACACTGAAGCTTTCTTT,CASSPGTGHPANTEAFF
TRBV24-1,TRBJ2-4,NA,NA,TGTGCCACCGGCGACAGAAACATTCAGTACTTC,CATGDRNIQYF
TRBV6-5,TRBJ2-7,few,NA,TGTGCCAGCAGTTACTCCAGTAAATACGAGCAGTACTTC,CASSYSSKYEQYF
TRBV6-5,TRBJ1-6,few,NA,TGTGCCAGCAGTTACTCTAAGACAAAAGTTAATTCACCCCTCCACTTT,CASSYSKTKVNSPLHF
TRBV11-2,TRBJ2-1,NA,NA,TGTGCCAGCAGCCGCGTTAGAGAGCAGTTCTTC,CASSRVREQFF
TRBV7-8,TRBJ2-1,NA,TRBD2,TGTGCCAGCAGCTCGACTAGCGGGGGGGGAAACAATGAGCAGTTCTTC,CASSSTSGGGNNEQFF
TRBV30,TRBJ1-1,NA,NA,TGTGCCTGGAGTGTTCTGGCAGGGACTGAAGCTTTCTTT,CAWSVLAGTEAFF
TRBV9,TRBJ1-2,NA,TRBD1,TGTGCCAGCAGCGTCTCCGCGGGGACAGGGGGAGGAATGATGAACTATGGCTACACCTTC,CASSVSAGTGGGMMNYGYTF
TRBV11-3,TRBJ2-3,NA,TRBD2,TGTGCCAGCAGCCAGGGACTAACTAGCACAGATACGCAGTATTTT,CASSQGLTSTDTQYF
TRBV7-2,TRBJ2-3,NA,NA,TGTGCCAGCAGCTCGGACTACCTTAGCACAGATACGCAGTATTTT,CASSSDYLSTDTQYF